These T cell receptor beta chains were read from a single sample in a study of T cell responses to AZD1222 COVID-19 vaccine. Here immunoSEQ multiplex PCR was the method, and the copy in TCRdb shows in-frame clones only, minus some. In the table there are more than 150,000 clones, under 95% of which are singletons. Sample: peripheral blood, taken 28 days after the second AZD1222 dose. These receptors were taken from an adult who received the AZD1222 COVID-19 vaccine. Each CDR3 is given with its conserved first and last residue. A D gene is named only where the DNA matches it firmly. Part of the rows lack a size; the others show once, few, many or a class for expanded clones.

D | size | J | V | DNA | CDR3
NA | NA | TRBJ1-1 | TRBV19 | TGTGCCAGTAGGAGATCGGGGACTAACACTGAAGCTTTCTTT | CASRRSGTNTEAFF
NA | NA | TRBJ2-1 | TRBV9 | TGTGCCAGCAGCGTAGATCGGACCCGAACCAATGAGCAGTTCTTC | CASSVDRTRTNEQFF
NA | NA | TRBJ1-5 | TRBV19 | TGTGCCAGCTCCCGGGGTGGTAATCAGCCCCAGCATTTT | CASSRGGNQPQHF
NA | NA | TRBJ2-7 | TRBV11-2 | TGTGCCAGCAGCCTAAGGACCTCCTACGAGCAGTACTTC | CASSLRTSYEQYF
NA | NA | TRBJ1-6 | TRBV15 | TGTGCCACCAGCACGCGGATTTCTGATTCACCCCTCCACTTT | CATSTRISDSPLHF
TRBD1 | NA | TRBJ1-1 | TRBV19 | TGTGCCATAGGGACAGGCGGCCAGAACACTGAAGCTTTCTTT | CAIGTGGQNTEAFF
NA | NA | TRBJ1-1 | TRBV28 | TGTGCCAGCAGTTTATTCAGGACCCTGAACACTGAAGCTTTCTTT | CASSLFRTLNTEAFF
NA | once | TRBJ2-1 | TRBV3-1/TRBV3-2 | TGTGCCAGCAGCCAAGCAGGAGGGGCCTACAATGAGCAGTTCTTC | CASSQAGGAYNEQFF
NA | NA | TRBJ1-1 | TRBV19 | TGTGCCAGTATCGGTCTGGGGGGTGAAGCTTTCTTT | CASIGLGGEAFF
NA | NA | TRBJ1-2 | TRBV6-1 | TGTGCCAGCAGTGAACTTCGGGAAAAGGGGCGCCATGGCTACACCTTC | CASSELREKGRHGYTF
NA | NA | TRBJ1-2 | TRBV2 | TGTGCCAGCACTCAGGGCTATGGCTACACCTTC | CASTQGYGYTF
NA | NA | TRBJ2-1 | TRBV19 | TGTGCCAGTAGTATTACAAGCGGGCCCTACAATGAGCAGTTCTTC | CASSITSGPYNEQFF
TRBD1 | NA | TRBJ1-5 | TRBV19 | TGTGCCAGTAATTCGGACAGGGCGGGCAATCAGCCCCAGCATTTT | CASNSDRAGNQPQHF
NA | NA | TRBJ1-3 | TRBV18 | TGTGCCAGCTCACCACCAGGGAGGTCTGGAAACACCATATATTTT | CASSPPGRSGNTIYF
NA | NA | TRBJ1-2 | TRBV9 | TGTGCCAGCTCACTAACCGGGACGGACAAATATGGCTACACCTTC | CASSLTGTDKYGYTF
TRBD1 | NA | TRBJ2-1 | TRBV19 | TGTGCCACCTTGGGGCGGGACAGGGCTCCCAATGAGCAGTTCTTC | CATLGRDRAPNEQFF
NA | NA | TRBJ2-6 | TRBV11-2 | TGTGCCAGCAGCTTAGAGTTAGTTGCCTTCTCTGGGGCCAACGTCCTGACTTTC | CASSLELVAFSGANVLTF
NA | NA | TRBJ1-1 | TRBV5-4 | TGTGCCAGCAGCTGGGTACAGGGAATGAACACTGAAGCTTTCTTT | CASSWVQGMNTEAFF